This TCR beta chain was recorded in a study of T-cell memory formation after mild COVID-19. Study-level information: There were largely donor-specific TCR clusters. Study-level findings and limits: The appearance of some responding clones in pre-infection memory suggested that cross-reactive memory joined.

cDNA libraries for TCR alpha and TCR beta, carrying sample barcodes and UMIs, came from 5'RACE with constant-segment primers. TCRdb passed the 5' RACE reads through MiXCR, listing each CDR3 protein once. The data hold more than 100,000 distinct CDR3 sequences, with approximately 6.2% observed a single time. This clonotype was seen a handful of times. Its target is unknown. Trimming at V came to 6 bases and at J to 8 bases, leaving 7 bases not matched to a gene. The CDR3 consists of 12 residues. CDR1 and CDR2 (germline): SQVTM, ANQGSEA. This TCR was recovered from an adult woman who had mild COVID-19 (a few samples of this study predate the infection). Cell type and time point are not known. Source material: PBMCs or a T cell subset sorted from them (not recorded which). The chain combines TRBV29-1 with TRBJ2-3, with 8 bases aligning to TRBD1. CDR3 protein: CSVAGTGGTQYF. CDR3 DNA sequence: TGCAGCGTAGCCGGGACAGGTGGTACGCAGTATTTT.